The 20 T cell receptor beta chains below come from one sample, sequenced in a study of shared clonotypes between healthy human individuals. Sequencing used immunoSEQ multiplex PCR; TCRdb keeps in-frame clones, though not all of them. Among over a million clones, approximately 78% were seen once, and the ten largest hold 0.5% to 0.65%. Sequenced material: memory CD4+ T cells from PBMCs. The subset is: CD45RA-negative fraction. The receptors come from a man between 18 and 35 years old in good health. Some clones in this sample may be carry-over from other donors' samples.

The V call is TRBV7-8, the J call TRBJ2-3; TRBD2 aligns across 8 bases. J was trimmed by 2 bases and V by 4 bases; bases with no gene match: 5. CDR1 is SGHVS, CDR2 FQNEAQ, per germline. The CDR3 extends over 15 amino acids. Here the CDR3 DNA reads TGTGCCAGCAGCTCACTAGCGGCGAACACAGATACGCAGTATTTT. Translation: CASSSLAANTDTQYF.

The rearrangement uses TRBV4-1 and TRBJ1-5; maybe TRBD1 (6 bases). The CDR3 spans 15 residues. Between the trimmed V and J ends, which lost 4 bases and 2 bases, there was a span of 12 bases. CDR1 and CDR2 (germline): MGHRA, YSYEKL. The CDR3 DNA sequence: TGCGCCAGCAGCCGAGGGACAATCGGCAATCAGCCCCAGCATTTT. Its translation is CASSRGTIGNQPQHF.

This chain connects TRBV30 to TRBJ2-3; D perhaps matches TRBD2 (6 bases). This CDR3 has 14 residues. In germline, CDR1 is GTSNPN, CDR2 SVGIG (reference sequence). With 0 bases removed from V and 0 bases from J, the gap between germline ends came to 7 bases. The CDR3 loop reads CAWSVLASTDTQYF. The CDR3, as DNA: TGTGCCTGGAGTGTACTAGCTAGCACAGATACGCAGTATTTT.

This clone showed up just a few times. The gene calls are TRBV27 and TRBJ1-1; D unclear. The CDR3 runs to 14 residues. The ends were cut back, 3 bases at V and 0 bases at J, with 8 bases in the middle. Germline V CDR1 and CDR2: MNHEY, SMNVEV (reference sequence). DNA of the CDR3: TGTGCCAGCAGTTTGCGTTTTATGAACACTGAAGCTTTCTTT. Its protein product is CASSLRFMNTEAFF.

The V gene is TRBV29-1, the J gene TRBJ2-3; 13 nucleotides align to TRBD2. Germline loops: CDR1 SQVTM, CDR2 ANQGSEA. This CDR3 is 15 amino acids long. V lost 7 bases to trimming and J lost 2 bases; unmatched junction nucleotides: 6. CDR3 DNA sequence: TGCAGCGCCCTGGGGACTAGCGGGAACACAGATACGCAGTATTTT. Its protein product is CSALGTSGNTDTQYF.

This clone has a single count. Other DNA variants within this sample encode the same CDR3. V gene TRBV15 combines with J gene TRBJ1-5, with D hard to call. This CDR3 spans 15 amino acids. The V gene lost 0 bases and the J gene lost 0 bases, with 6 bases spanning the gap. Germline values: CDR1 LNHNV, CDR2 YYDKDF (reference sequence). The CDR3 region is CATSREGLSNQPQHF. The CDR3 nucleotides are TGTGCCACCAGCAGAGAAGGACTTAGCAATCAGCCCCAGCATTTT.

Comments on this clone: This clone may be a read error of a much larger clone one base away. J is TRBJ1-1 and V is TRBV7-2; D not certain. The length of the CDR3 is 14 residues. Germline CDR1 reads SGHTA; CDR2 reads FQGNSA. Between the trimmed V and J ends, which lost 5 bases and 8 bases, there was a span of 18 bases. Written as DNA, the CDR3 is TGTGCCAGCAGCCCAGAACAGCTTACCTTGGAAGCTTTCTTT. It encodes CASSPEQLTLEAFF. The complete variable domain, with remaining parts taken from reference TRBV7-2 and TRBJ1-1, reads GAGVSQSPSNKVTEKGKDVELRCDPISGHTALYWYRQSLGQGLEFLIYFQGNSAPDKSGLPSDRFSAERTGGSVSTLTIQRTQQEDSAVYLCASSPEQLTLEAFFGQGTRLTVV.

Comment on this clone: A far larger clone is a single base away, which makes a read error likely. This CDR3 is also generated by other DNA sequences in the sample. The CDR3 DNA sequence: TGTGCCAGCAGTTTATTCTACAATGAGCAGTTCTTC. Its translation is CASSLFYNEQFF. The chain combines TRBV28 with TRBJ2-1; D unresolved. Germline-derived CDR1 and CDR2 are MDHEN and SYDVKM. Trimming pared 1 base from V and 3 bases from J, leaving 1 base between. The length of the CDR3 is 12 residues.

The V gene is TRBV11-2, the J gene TRBJ2-5, with D perhaps being TRBD1 or TRBD2 (5 bases each). Between the trimmed V and J ends, which lost 6 bases and 7 bases, there was a span of 15 bases. CDR1 SGHAT and CDR2 FQNNGV come from the germline V gene. CDR3 length: 13 amino acids. The CDR3 DNA is TGTGCCAGCAGTCTAGGGACGGAGGTGACCCAGTACTTC. Its translation: CASSLGTEVTQYF. Based on the CDR3 plus reference TRBV11-2 and TRBJ2-5, the full variable domain is EAGVAQSPRYKIIEKRQSVAFWCNPISGHATLYWYQQILGQGPKLLIQFQNNGVVDDSQLPKDRFSAERLKGVDSTLKIQPAKLEDSAVYLCASSLGTEVTQYFGPGTRLLVL.

The rearrangement joins TRBV6-1 to TRBJ2-7, with D maybe TRBD1 (5 bases). Germline lookup yields CDR1 MNHNS and CDR2 SASEGT. V lost 7 bases to trimming and J lost 3 bases, with 16 bases between them. The CDR3 spans 14 residues. The CDR3 region has the DNA TGTGCCAGCACCCAGGGATATGTATTCTACGAGCAGTACTTC. Translating gives CASTQGYVFYEQYF.

The chain combines TRBV18 with TRBJ2-6, with 8 bases fitting TRBD1. The V segment lost 6 bases and the J segment 2 bases; nucleotides outside the gene matches: 0. Germline CDR1 and CDR2: KGHSH and LQKENI. The CDR3 is 14 amino acids. For the CDR3, the DNA is TGTGCCAGCTCGACAGGGGCTGGGGCCAACGTCCTGACTTTC. Protein: CASSTGAGANVLTF. The full variable domain, its missing parts supplied by reference TRBV18 and TRBJ2-6, is NAGVMQNPRHLVRRRGQEARLRCSPMKGHSHVYWYRQLPEEGLKFMVYLQKENIIDESGMPKERFSAEFPKEGPSILRIQQVVRGDSAAYFCASSTGAGANVLTFGAGSRLTVL.

The V and J genes are TRBV28 and TRBJ1-4, with D possibly TRBD1 on 6 matching bases. This CDR3 region has 14 residues. CDR1 and CDR2 from the germline V gene are MDHEN and SYDVKM. Trimming left V 7 bases short and J 7 bases short, with 16 bases between. The CDR3 region has the DNA TGTGCCAGCACCCGGGGGGGGCCTATTGAAAAACTGTTTTTT. This translates into CASTRGGPIEKLFF. Based on the CDR3 plus reference TRBV28 and TRBJ1-4, the full variable domain is DVKVTQSSRYLVKRTGEKVFLECVQDMDHENMFWYRQDPGLGLRLIYFSYDVKMKEKGDIPEGYSVSREKKERFSLILESASTNQTSMYLCASTRGGPIEKLFFGSGTQLSVL.

Of note for this clone: Being one base from a much bigger clone, this may be a read error. This chain links TRBV27 with TRBJ2-1, with no clear D. Trimming took 5 bases from V and 3 from J, leaving 5 bases between them. Germline CDR1 reads MNHEY; CDR2 reads SMNVEV (reference sequence). The CDR3 runs 12 residues. CDR3 sequence (DNA): TGTGCCAGCAGTCCCCTCTACAATGAGCAGTTCTTC. It is translated as CASSPLYNEQFF.

The chain links TRBV7-9 to TRBJ2-3; D may be TRBD1 (5 bases). This CDR3 contains 17 residues. Per germline, CDR1 SEHNR and CDR2 FQNEAQ (reference sequence). V was clipped by 5 bases and J by 2 bases, with 20 bases between them. CDR3 sequence reads: CASSRPRRQSSTDTQYF. The CDR3, as DNA: TGTGCCAGCAGCCGACCCCGCCGACAGTCCTCCACAGATACGCAGTATTTT.

The table lists this clone with a few counts. Other nucleotide sequences from this sample produce the same CDR3. The chain uses TRBV18 and TRBJ1-2, with D hard to call. Germline CDR1 and CDR2: KGHSH and LQKENI. This CDR3 is 13 amino acids long. Between the trimmed V and J ends, which lost 2 bases and 0 bases, there was a span of 4 bases. The DNA of the CDR3 is TGTGCCAGCTCACCAGACGCTAACTATGGCTACACCTTC. Translated: CASSPDANYGYTF.

This clone was observed at least ten times. The genes are TRBV29-1 and TRBJ1-4; TRBD1 is a possible D gene (5 bases). Germline V CDR1 and CDR2: SQVTM, ANQGSEA. The CDR3 is made up of 14 amino acids. The V gene lost 6 bases and the J gene lost 8 bases, with 19 bases spanning the gap. The CDR3 is CSVTHDSDREKLFF. Here the CDR3 DNA reads TGCAGCGTAACCCACGACAGTGACAGAGAAAAACTGTTTTTT.

The chain is built from TRBV28 and TRBJ2-6; TRBD1 agrees at 9 bases. CDR3 length: 17 residues. V trimming: 5 bases; J trimming: 2 bases; junction bases outside the gene matches: 7. Per germline, CDR1 MDHEN and CDR2 SYDVKM. CDR3 region: CASSLRDRVPGANVLTF. For the CDR3, the DNA is TGTGCCAGCAGTCTCCGGGACAGGGTACCTGGGGCCAACGTCCTGACTTTC.

The chain is built from TRBV27 and TRBJ1-5, with a possible D match to TRBD1 (5 bases). Deletions cut 3 bases from V and 9 bases from J, with 15 bases between. This CDR3 has 14 amino acids. Germline-derived CDR1 and CDR2 are MNHEY and SMNVEV (reference sequence). Here the CDR3 DNA reads TGTGCCAGCAGTTTTGATCCCCGGAGGGGGCCCCAGCATTTT. Translated: CASSFDPRRGPQHF.

The genes are TRBV28 and TRBJ1-3, with no clear D. Germline V gives CDR1 MDHEN, CDR2 SYDVKM. The germline V and J ends were trimmed by 6 bases and 4 bases, with 4 bases remaining between them. The CDR3 has 11 amino acids. CDR3 DNA: TGTGCCAGCAGGGGGGGAAACACCATATATTTT. It yields the protein CASRGGNTIYF.

V is TRBV5-4 and J is TRBJ1-4, with 10 bases aligning to TRBD1. Germline loops: CDR1 SGHNT, CDR2 YYREEE (reference sequence). After removal of 4 bases from V and 8 bases from J, the junction contained 8 bases not matched to a gene. The CDR3 spans 15 residues. CDR3 protein: CASSPRQGAGEKLFF. CDR3 DNA: TGTGCCAGCAGCCCACGACAGGGGGCGGGGGAAAAACTGTTTTTT.